This T cell receptor (beta chain) was sequenced for a study of blood T cell repertoires in COVID-19 (dated by TCRdb to 2018 to 2021). Notes on the research overall: The collaborator samples originated in the United States, Italy and Spain and spanned the acute and convalescent phases of COVID-19. The dataset comprised deeply sampled blood TCRbeta repertoires from subjects exposed to, actively infected with, or recovered from COVID-19. The sample metadata nearly always contained a de-identified subject ID, COVID-19 status, age in years and sex. The prospective study material was composed of cDNA or gDNA derived from T cells, B-cell-depleted T cells, or PBMCs. The samples were drawn from two sources: the first 160 participants of the ongoing ImmuneRACE study, and 1,000 to 1,500 subjects contributed by 6 global collaborators. The repertoires were made available in a free public database intended to serve as a resource for research on the immune response to SARS-CoV-2. Where available, HLA class I and class II types were obtained from metadata supplied by the sample provider rather than from assay-based typing.

What the work shows at the level of the full study, not this receptor alone: The amount of clinical and demographic metadata varied by source and participant and was provided uncurated.

Of note for this clone: There is no known antigen for this receptor. Nothing much larger sits one base from this clone, and base qualities are not available.

TCRbeta CDR3 regions were amplified from genomic DNA using the immunoSEQ Assay, a bias-controlled multiplex PCR. On the study's bioinformatics: The number of nucleated cells in each sample was estimated by amplification of reference gene primers within the assay. To quantify the absolute abundance of each unique TCRbeta CDR3 rearrangement, sequence reads were collapsed and filtered. For each sample, productive Simpson clonality was calculated by taking the square root of Simpson's diversity index across productive rearrangements. Entries here come from immuneACCESS through TCRdb and include only in-frame sequences with V and J called. Some clones fail to appear in such tables; in the studies checked, an unresolved V gene covers under half of the shortfall, and the cause of the remainder is unknown. V and J calls and clone size follow that table, whereas D and trimming were derived from the DNA. Counted in this sample were about 230,000 clones; 88% of them appeared once. The ten largest clones take up around 2.5% of the sample.

The CDR3 has 15 amino acids, counting the end cysteine and phenylalanine. CDR3 DNA only is kept here, 45 bases in frame from base 1. CDR1 and CDR2 are read off the germline V gene as MNHEY and SVGAGI. V ends up 2 bases short and J 10 bases short, with an unmatched junction base count of 10. Participants in the prospective study were aged roughly 18 to 90 years, lived in 24 United States geographic areas, and enrolled through a virtual design. In the prospective study, cohorts were assigned on the basis of participant-reported clinical history obtained from a screening survey and a study questionnaire. Mobile phlebotomists in the prospective study collected whole blood, serum and a nasopharyngeal or oropharyngeal swab from every participant. Participants in the prospective study had the option to provide additional blood draws and questionnaires over a 2-month period. Prospective study blood samples were shipped either frozen or at room temperature before DNA extraction.

The sequence derives from a woman in her thirties or forties with acute COVID-19. Material: PBMCs or T cells enriched from blood (not recorded which). The V gene is TRBV6-5 and the J gene is TRBJ2-1, with TRBD2 identical over 8 junction bases. The DNA reads TGTGCCAGCAGTTACGCGGCGGGGGGCGGATGGGAGCAGTTCTTC. Translated, it reads CASSYAAGGGWEQFF.